The 23 T cell receptor beta chains below all came from one sample that was sequenced in a study of blood T cell repertoires in COVID-19. Assay: immunoSEQ multiplex PCR; the TCRdb copy retains only in-frame clones and omits some. The data contain about 670,000 clones, 80% to 90% of them seen just once; the ten biggest clones take up approximately 0.25%. The sample consisted of peripheral blood. The receptors here all came from a young woman with acute or convalescent COVID-19.

V and J are TRBV5-1 and TRBJ2-7, with D possibly TRBD1 on 6 matching bases. The germline V gene encodes CDR1 SGHRS and CDR2 YFSETQ. This CDR3 has 14 amino acids. Between the trimmed V and J ends, which lost 2 bases and 0 bases, there was a span of 9 bases. The DNA of the CDR3 is TGCGCCAGCAGCTTCCGGGACACCTCCTACGAGCAGTACTTC. Encoded protein: CASSFRDTSYEQYF.

V gene TRBV28 combines with J gene TRBJ2-4; D perhaps matches TRBD2 (5 bases). The CDR3 totals 15 residues. The V end was cut by 5 bases, the J end by 1 base, with 12 bases between. Per germline, CDR1 MDHEN and CDR2 SYDVKM. The CDR3 spells CASSLRGLAKNIQYF. The CDR3 DNA is TGTGCCAGCAGTCTCCGGGGTCTTGCCAAAAACATTCAGTACTTC.

This chain uses TRBV11-2 with TRBJ2-7; TRBD1 might be the D (7 bases). V dropped 1 base and J dropped 6 bases, with 19 bases sitting between them. The length of the CDR3 is 16 residues. Germline V gene sequence: CDR1 SGHAT, CDR2 FQNNGV. In DNA form, the CDR3 reads TGTGCCAGCAGCTTAGTTGCCGACAGGGTCGGGGGCGAGCAGTACTTC. Its protein product is CASSLVADRVGGEQYF.

V usage is TRBV19 and J usage is TRBJ1-2; maybe TRBD1 (6 bases). The germline CDR1 and CDR2 sequences are LNHDA and SQIVND (reference sequence). There are 15 residues in the CDR3. V gave up 3 bases and J gave up 2 bases, with 13 bases separating them. Here the CDR3 reads CASSMSYRANYGYTF. The CDR3, as DNA: TGTGCCAGTAGTATGTCTTACAGGGCAAACTATGGCTACACCTTC. Full variable domain (outside the CDR3, taken from reference TRBV19 and TRBJ1-2): DGGITQSPKYLFRKEGQNVTLSCEQNLNHDAMYWYRQDPGQGLRLIYYSQIVNDFQKGDIAEGYSVSREKKESFPLTVTSAQKNPTAFYLCASSMSYRANYGYTFGSGTRLTVV.

This clone occurred once. V and J are TRBV2 and TRBJ2-7; the D gene is possibly TRBD1 (6 bases). V lost 6 bases and J 1 base, leaving 13 bases between the germline ends. The CDR3 runs 14 residues. Germline-derived CDR1 and CDR2 are SNHLY and FYNNEI. The CDR3 protein is CASRPLDRSYEQYF. In nucleotides, the CDR3 is TGTGCCAGCAGGCCACTGGACAGATCCTACGAGCAGTACTTC.

This clone appeared once. The chain combines TRBV2 with TRBJ1-2, with 12 nucleotides matching TRBD1. The CDR3 has 17 amino acids. CDR1 is SNHLY, CDR2 FYNNEI, per germline. Trimming cost V 7 bases and J 5 bases; bases outside gene matches: 14. The chain's CDR3 is CASTGGTGGLLIYGYTF. CDR3 DNA sequence: TGTGCCAGCACCGGGGGGACAGGGGGCCTCCTGATTTATGGCTACACCTTC.

The chain joins TRBV5-1 to TRBJ1-1; maybe TRBD1 (5 bases). Trimming stripped 2 bases from V and 6 bases from J, with 11 bases between. CDR1 is SGHRS and CDR2 is YFSETQ in the germline V gene. The CDR3 covers 13 residues. DNA for the CDR3: TGCGCCAGCAGCTTAACTCGACAGTCTGAAGCTTTCTTT. Protein sequence: CASSLTRQSEAFF.

The DNA for the CDR3 is TGTGCCAGCAGCTGGGTGGACAGCCGAACGCAGTATTTT. The encoded protein is CASSWVDSRTQYF. The V and J genes are TRBV9 and TRBJ2-3, with D possibly matching TRBD1 (6 bases). CDR1 is SGDLS, CDR2 YYNGEE, per germline. Trimming took off 4 bases at V and 9 bases at J, with 15 bases between the two ends. The CDR3 sequence is 13 residues long. The full variable domain, its missing parts supplied by reference TRBV9 and TRBJ2-3, is DSGVTQTPKHLITATGQRVTLRCSPRSGDLSVYWYQQSLDQGLQFLIQYYNGEERAKGNILERFSAQQFPDLHSELNLSSLELGDSALYFCASSWVDSRTQYFGPGTRLTVL.

The chain is built from TRBV6-1 and TRBJ1-1; D ambiguous. V was trimmed by 3 bases and J by 4 bases, leaving 12 bases between them. Germline V gene data show CDR1 as MNHNS and CDR2 as SASEGT. The CDR3 has 14 amino acids. CDR3 protein: CASSDQPEGTEAFF. The CDR3 nucleotides are TGTGCCAGCAGTGACCAGCCCGAGGGCACTGAAGCTTTCTTT.

This sequence joins TRBV6-6 and TRBJ1-4; tentatively, D is TRBD1 (5 bases). CDR3 length: 15 residues. Trimming removed 3 bases from V and 5 bases from J, with 13 bases in between. CDR1 and CDR2 (germline): MNHNY, SVGAGI (reference sequence). This CDR3 reads CASSYARAGNEKLFF. In DNA, the CDR3 is TGTGCCAGCAGTTATGCCAGGGCCGGGAATGAAAAACTGTTTTTT.

This clone has just one count. The rearrangement links TRBV6-5 to TRBJ1-1; TRBD1 is a possible D gene (6 bases). Germline values: CDR1 MNHEY, CDR2 SVGAGI. This CDR3 has 15 residues. V shed 1 base and J shed 5 bases, with 14 bases lying between them. Here the CDR3 reads CASSYLGAEGTEAFF. The CDR3 DNA follows: TGTGCCAGCAGTTACTTGGGGGCAGAAGGGACTGAAGCTTTCTTT.

CDR3 amino acids: CASSLAQVGQDPEPQHF. CDR3 sequence (DNA): TGTGCCAGCAGCTTAGCGCAAGTGGGACAGGACCCGGAGCCCCAGCATTTT. The V call is TRBV7-9, the J call TRBJ1-5; 8 bases agree with TRBD1. CDR3 size: 17 residues. J gave up 8 bases and V 0 bases, and 12 bases lay outside the gene matches. Germline loops: CDR1 SEHNR, CDR2 FQNEAQ (reference sequence). Full variable domain (rest looked up from reference TRBV7-9 and TRBJ1-5): DTGVSQNPRHKITKRGQNVTFRCDPISEHNRLYWYRQTLGQGPEFLTYFQNEAQLEKSRLLSDRFSAERPKGSFSTLEIQRTEQGDSAMYLCASSLAQVGQDPEPQHFGDGTRLSIL.

This clone has just one count. The chain has TRBV4-1 and TRBJ1-2, with unresolved D. Trimming cost V 0 bases and J 8 bases, with 10 bases left between them. The CDR3 is 13 residues long. Per the germline V gene, CDR1 is MGHRA and CDR2 is YSYEKL. The chain's CDR3 is CASSQDPSQGYTF. The CDR3 nucleotides are TGCGCCAGCAGCCAAGACCCATCTCAGGGCTACACCTTC.

This clone occurred once. The chain is built from TRBV29-1 and TRBJ2-2, with D perhaps TRBD1 (6 bases). This CDR3 comprises 14 residues. Germline lookup yields CDR1 SQVTM and CDR2 ANQGSEA. Trimming left V 7 bases short and J 2 bases short, with 14 bases between. The CDR3 nucleotides read TGCAGCGCCCGCCCAGGGACAAACACCGGGGAGCTGTTTTTT. It translates to CSARPGTNTGELFF.

About this clone: The sample carries other DNA sequences with the same CDR3. CDR3 nucleotides: TGTGCCAGCAGCTTTGGGGGAGGCGAAGCTTTCTTT. It encodes CASSFGGGEAFF. The chain employs TRBV5-4 and TRBJ1-1; D is possibly TRBD1 (5 bases). Trimming cost V 2 bases and J 8 bases, with 10 bases left between them. The germline gives CDR1 SGHNT, CDR2 YYREEE (reference sequence). This CDR3 has 12 amino acids.

The V call is TRBV7-9, the J call TRBJ2-1; 7 bases map to TRBD1. Germline CDR1 reads SEHNR; CDR2 reads FQNEAQ (reference sequence). The CDR3 contains 16 residues. V dropped 4 bases and J dropped 4; count of bases not matched to a gene: 10. The CDR3 DNA is TGTGCCAGCAGCTCTAGGACAGGTCCGTCTTACAATGAGCAGTTCTTC. It codes for CASSSRTGPSYNEQFF. The full variable domain, rest sourced from reference TRBV7-9 and TRBJ2-1, is DTGVSQNPRHKITKRGQNVTFRCDPISEHNRLYWYRQTLGQGPEFLTYFQNEAQLEKSRLLSDRFSAERPKGSFSTLEIQRTEQGDSAMYLCASSSRTGPSYNEQFFGPGTRLTVL.

This sequence joins TRBV7-2 and TRBJ1-1; perhaps TRBD1 as D (5 bases). The CDR3 has 14 amino acids. V shed 5 bases and J shed 5 bases, with 15 bases lying between them. Germline V gene data show CDR1 as SGHTA and CDR2 as FQGNSA. In DNA form, the CDR3 reads TGTGCCAGCAGCCCCTCGGGAGGGGAAACTGAAGCTTTCTTT. Protein sequence: CASSPSGGETEAFF. Combining the CDR3 with reference TRBV7-2 and TRBJ1-1 gives the whole variable domain GAGVSQSPSNKVTEKGKDVELRCDPISGHTALYWYRQSLGQGLEFLIYFQGNSAPDKSGLPSDRFSAERTGGSVSTLTIQRTQQEDSAVYLCASSPSGGETEAFFGQGTRLTVV.

The rearrangement joins TRBV2 to TRBJ2-5, with a tentative D call TRBD2 (6 bases). The germline gives CDR1 SNHLY, CDR2 FYNNEI. V lost 7 bases and J lost 4, with 13 bases in between. The CDR3 has 13 amino acids. CDR3 residues: CASNPGLGETQYF. The CDR3 bases are TGTGCCAGCAACCCGGGACTGGGAGAGACCCAGTACTTC. Full variable domain (missing parts from reference TRBV2 and TRBJ2-5): EPEVTQTPSHQVTQMGQEVILRCVPISNHLYFYWYRQILGQKVEFLVSFYNNEISEKSEIFDDQFSVERPDGSNFTLKIRSTKLEDSAMYFCASNPGLGETQYFGPGTRLLVL.

This clone was detected only a few times. The chain links TRBV11-2 to TRBJ2-7; TRBD2 might be the D (6 bases). V was cut by 3 bases and J by 3 bases, with 21 bases left in between. Germline-derived CDR1 and CDR2 are SGHAT and FQNNGV. The CDR3 totals 17 residues. CDR3 sequence reads: CASSFNQQPGLSYEQYF. The CDR3 DNA follows: TGTGCCAGCAGCTTCAATCAACAACCGGGACTGAGCTACGAGCAGTACTTC.

The chain combines TRBV29-1 with TRBJ2-7; no firm D call. CDR1 is SQVTM, CDR2 ANQGSEA, per germline. The CDR3 sequence is 17 residues long. V was pared by 3 bases and J by 3 bases, with 24 bases between. CDR3 DNA sequence: TGCAGCGTTGAGTCGAGGATGAGAGGAAACTCTTTCTACGAGCAGTACTTC. Translation gives CSVESRMRGNSFYEQYF.

The chain carries TRBV10-1 and TRBJ1-5; 7 bases match TRBD1. Germline assignment: CDR1 WNHNN and CDR2 SYGVQD (reference sequence). The CDR3 runs to 17 residues. Losses at the gene ends were 4 bases for V and 3 bases for J; bases not matched to a gene: 12. In DNA, the CDR3 is TGCGCCAGCAGTGGGGGGGACAGACCGGCAAACAATCAGCCCCAGCATTTT. It encodes CASSGGDRPANNQPQHF.

The chain is built from TRBV7-2 and TRBJ1-1; 7 bases map to TRBD1. CDR1 SGHTA and CDR2 FQGNSA come from the germline V gene. CDR3 size: 14 residues. V shed 2 bases and J 6 bases; nucleotides not matched to a gene: 6. The CDR3 is CASSLLQGIPEAFF. CDR3 sequence (DNA): TGTGCCAGCAGCTTATTACAGGGGATTCCTGAAGCTTTCTTT.

The rearrangement links TRBV19 to TRBJ1-3; D uncertain. This CDR3 comprises 14 residues. Germline V gene lookup returns CDR1 LNHDA and CDR2 SQIVND (reference sequence). V lost 2 bases to trimming and J lost 0 bases, with 5 bases between them. In DNA form, the CDR3 reads TGTGCCAGTAGTATAACCTACTCTGGAAACACCATATATTTT. Amino acids: CASSITYSGNTIYF.